Listed here are 23 T cell receptor beta chains from one sample, sequenced in a study of blood T cells in healthy people across ages. The use of a sample-barcoded 5' primer and a J-beta primer mix characterized a second PCR of roughly 7 to 12 cycles. TCRdb reanalysed the 5' RACE reads using MiXCR and keeps one entry per CDR3 protein. The table lists under 950,000 distinct CDR3 sequences, about 24% of them singletons. The specimen sequenced was blood. These receptors were collected from a man between 65 and 79 years old in good health.

This clonotype was counted a few times. This chain connects TRBV7-9 to TRBJ2-3, with unresolved D. The end of the DNA is better explained by TRBJ1-5, so the J call may be wrong. The germline V gene encodes CDR1 SEHNR and CDR2 FQNEAQ (reference sequence). The CDR3 contains 15 residues. As DNA, the CDR3 is TGTGCCAGCAGCTGGGGTAGCGGGAATCGGGATACGCAGCATTTT. The encoded protein is CASSWGSGNRDTQHF.

At least ten counts were recorded for this clonotype. V is TRBV18 and J is TRBJ2-7, with 9 nucleotides matching TRBD1. CDR1 is KGHSH and CDR2 is LQKENI in the germline V gene. The CDR3 totals 15 residues. V lost 1 base, J lost 7 bases, and 8 bases stayed unmatched. The CDR3 bases are TGTGCCAGCTCACCACAGGGACAGGGACCGGGGGAGCAGTACTTC. It translates to CASSPQGQGPGEQYF. The variable domain in full, completed from reference TRBV18 and TRBJ2-7, reads NAGVMQNPRHLVRRRGQEARLRCSPMKGHSHVYWYRQLPEEGLKFMVYLQKENIIDESGMPKERFSAEFPKEGPSILRIQQVVRGDSAAYFCASSPQGQGPGEQYFGPGTRLTVT.

This clonotype showed up just a few times. The chain combines TRBV5-1 with TRBJ2-5, with D unresolved. The CDR3 has 14 residues. Between the trimmed V and J ends, which lost 0 bases and 3 bases, there was a span of 9 bases. Germline CDR1 reads SGHRS; CDR2 reads YFSETQ. The CDR3 loop is CASSLEGRKETQYF. CDR3 nucleotide sequence: TGCGCCAGCAGCTTGGAGGGCAGAAAAGAGACCCAGTACTTC. Together with reference TRBV5-1 and TRBJ2-5, the CDR3 gives the full variable domain: KAGVTQTPRYLIKTRGQQVTLSCSPISGHRSVSWYQQTPGQGLQFLFEYFSETQRNKGNFPGRFSGRQFSNSRSEMNVSTLELGDSALYLCASSLEGRKETQYFGPGTRLLVL.

The J gene is TRBJ1-1, the V gene TRBV7-9; TRBD1 is a possible D gene (5 bases). V lost 1 base and J lost 7, with 7 bases in between. The CDR3 is 12 amino acids. Germline values: CDR1 SEHNR, CDR2 FQNEAQ (reference sequence). CDR3: CASSLETDEAFF. In nucleotides, the CDR3 is TGTGCCAGCAGCTTAGAGACAGATGAAGCTTTCTTT.

The chain employs TRBV6-5 and TRBJ1-3; possibly TRBD1 for D (6 bases). The CDR3 length is 16 residues. Germline CDR1 MNHEY, CDR2 SVGAGI. V gave up 5 bases and J gave up 2 bases, with 16 bases separating them. The CDR3 nucleotides are TGTGCCAGCAGTCGGGGGGGGCCGTCAGCTGGAAACACCATATATTTT. This gives the protein CASSRGGPSAGNTIYF.

V usage is TRBV20-1 and J usage is TRBJ2-5; D possibly corresponds to TRBD2 (5 bases). Germline assignment: CDR1 DFQATT and CDR2 SNEGSKA (reference sequence). The CDR3 contains 13 residues. Between the trimmed V and J ends, which lost 7 bases and 0 bases, there was a span of 12 bases. Here the CDR3 reads CSVERRYQETQYF. The CDR3 DNA reads TGCAGTGTGGAGCGGAGGTACCAAGAGACCCAGTACTTC.

V and J are TRBV5-1 and TRBJ2-1; 8 bases are a match to TRBD2. The ends lost 3 bases at V and 7 bases at J; junction bases unmatched: 9. The germline V gene has CDR1 SGHRS and CDR2 YFSETQ. The CDR3 loop spans 15 amino acids. The CDR3 DNA sequence: TGCGCCAGCAGCTCCGAAACTAGCGGAACAAATGAGCAGTTCTTC. Its translation is CASSSETSGTNEQFF. The full variable domain, rest sourced from reference TRBV5-1 and TRBJ2-1, is KAGVTQTPRYLIKTRGQQVTLSCSPISGHRSVSWYQQTPGQGLQFLFEYFSETQRNKGNFPGRFSGRQFSNSRSEMNVSTLELGDSALYLCASSSETSGTNEQFFGPGTRLTVL.

This clonotype was found a few times. The rearrangement joins TRBV7-2 to TRBJ2-1, with TRBD2 matching over 9 bases. Judging by the DNA end, TRBJ2-5 fits better; the J call may be wrong. The CDR3 totals 14 residues. Germline CDR1 SGHTA, CDR2 FQGNSA. CDR3 sequence: CASSPGLAWETQYF. Here the CDR3 DNA reads TGTGCCAGCAGCCCGGGACTAGCTTGGGAGACCCAGTACTTC.

V is TRBV6-5 and J is TRBJ1-2; D possibly corresponds to TRBD1 (5 bases). Trimming pared 7 bases from V and 6 bases from J, leaving 21 bases between. The V gene's germline CDR1 is MNHEY and CDR2 SVGAGI. This CDR3 region has 15 residues. The CDR3 bases are TGTGCCAGCACCCTCGCTGGAGGGGAGAGGAATGGCTACACCTTC. This translates into CASTLAGGERNGYTF.

J is TRBJ1-6 and V is TRBV20-1; D is unresolved. Trimming removed 2 bases at V and 0 bases at J, with 8 bases between. The CDR3 has 15 amino acids. CDR1 and CDR2 from the germline V gene are DFQATT and SNEGSKA (reference sequence). The CDR3 DNA sequence: TGCAGTGCTAGAAAAGTGGGCTCCTATAATTCACCCCTCCACTTT. Translating it yields CSARKVGSYNSPLHF.

This clonotype has only a few counts. The chain employs TRBV20-1 and TRBJ1-3, with D possibly matching TRBD1 (5 bases). CDR1 and CDR2 from the germline V gene are DFQATT and SNEGSKA (reference sequence). The CDR3 loop spans 13 amino acids. Trimming left V 6 bases short and J 0 bases short, with 9 bases between. The CDR3 sequence: CSARGNSGNTIYF. In DNA form, the CDR3 reads TGCAGTGCGAGGGGCAACTCTGGAAACACCATATATTTT.

This clonotype was counted between two and nine times. The chain uses TRBV6-5 and TRBJ2-7, with 10 bases that match TRBD1. Trimming at V came to 10 bases and at J to 3 bases, leaving 12 bases not matched to a gene. This CDR3 comprises 15 residues. Germline CDR1 and CDR2: MNHEY and SVGAGI. The DNA of the CDR3 is TGTGCCACGCTAAAGGGACAGGGGACTAACTACGAGCAGTACGTC. As protein: CATLKGQGTNYEQYV.

The rearrangement uses TRBV6-5 and TRBJ1-4, with D uncertain. This CDR3 is built from 12 residues. Trimming stripped 6 bases from V and 7 bases from J, with 9 bases between. Germline V gene lookup returns CDR1 MNHEY and CDR2 SVGAGI. CDR3 DNA sequence: TGTGCCAGCAGATCAGGTCGTGAAAAACTGTTTTTT. It translates to CASRSGREKLFF.

The chain carries TRBV7-3 and TRBJ1-1, with D tentatively TRBD1 (6 bases). There are 14 residues in the CDR3. Germline values: CDR1 SGHTA, CDR2 FQGTGA. The V and J ends lost 5 bases and 7 bases respectively, with 17 bases between them. CDR3 DNA: TGTGCCAGCAGCATAGTGGGGGGGCCGGATGAAGCTTTCTTT. Translated, it gives CASSIVGGPDEAFF.

This chain uses TRBV7-9 with TRBJ2-5; D is undetermined. TRBJ2-7 explains the end of the DNA better; the J call may be wrong. The CDR3 contains 13 residues. Looked up from germline, CDR1 is SEHNR and CDR2 is FQNEAQ (reference sequence). The CDR3 region is CASSLAADYEQYF. CDR3 nucleotides: TGTGCCAGCAGCTTAGCAGCCGACTACGAGCAGTACTTC.

Ten or more counts support this clonotype. The V and J genes are TRBV29-1 and TRBJ2-5; no clear D gene. Germline-derived CDR1 and CDR2 are SQVTM and ANQGSEA. The V and J ends lost 6 bases and 1 base respectively, with 9 bases between them. The CDR3 is made up of 12 amino acids. DNA of the CDR3: TGCAGCGTAAGAGGTCTCCAAGAGACCCAGTACTTC. Translation: CSVRGLQETQYF.

The gene calls are TRBV12-3 or TRBV12-4 and TRBJ2-7, with D perhaps matching TRBD1 or TRBD2 (6 bases each). Trimming stripped 7 bases from V and 6 bases from J, with 22 bases between. This CDR3 is built from 15 residues. CDR3 in DNA: TGTGCCAGCAACCCGGGGGACAAATTTCGGAGCGAGCAGTACTTC. Translation: CASNPGDKFRSEQYF.

V gene TRBV9 combines with J gene TRBJ2-6; tentatively, D is TRBD1 (5 bases). Germline CDR1 SGDLS, CDR2 YYNGEE. V was cut by 8 bases and J by 3 bases, with 12 bases left in between. This CDR3 is 14 amino acids long. CDR3 DNA sequence: TGTGCCAGTACTAAGGGGAATGGGGCCAACGTCCTGACTTTC. This sequence encodes CASTKGNGANVLTF.

J is TRBJ2-7 and V is TRBV28, with a weak D call TRBD1 (6 bases). Between the trimmed V and J ends, which lost 1 base and 5 bases, there was a span of 12 bases. Germline lookup yields CDR1 MDHEN and CDR2 SYDVKM. This CDR3 is 14 amino acids long. The CDR3 bases are TGTGCCAGCAGTTTATACCCAGGGGCTGACGAGCAGTACTTC. Protein: CASSLYPGADEQYF.

This clonotype has just a few counts. The genes are TRBV5-5 and TRBJ2-2, with a possible D match to TRBD2 (6 bases). The germline V and J ends were trimmed by 0 bases and 6 bases, with 18 bases remaining between them. Germline V gene data show CDR1 as SGHKS and CDR2 as YYEKEE (reference sequence). This CDR3 spans 17 amino acids. CDR3 in amino acids: CASSLVVFGGTAGELFF. As DNA, the CDR3 is TGTGCCAGCAGCTTGGTCGTCTTCGGGGGAACCGCCGGGGAGCTGTTTTTT.

This clonotype appeared many times. The chain uses TRBV6-6 and TRBJ2-5, with D tentatively TRBD2 (6 bases). Germline CDR1 MNHNY, CDR2 SVGAGI (reference sequence). V was pared by 6 bases and J by 5 bases, with 10 bases between. The CDR3 runs to 12 residues. CDR3 sequence (DNA): TGTGCCAGCAGCCAACGGGGGGAGACCCAGTACTTC. This codes for CASSQRGETQYF.

This chain joins TRBV10-3 and TRBJ2-7; TRBD2 matches at 9 bases. Near its end, the DNA agrees better with TRBJ2-1, so the J call may be wrong. CDR3 length: 17 residues. Germline values: CDR1 ENHRY, CDR2 SYGVKD. The CDR3: CAISRVSGGIPYNEQFF. In DNA, the CDR3 is TGTGCCATTTCAAGGGTTAGCGGGGGAATCCCCTACAATGAGCAGTTCTTC.

The sample holds a few counts of this clonotype. V gene TRBV6-4 combines with J gene TRBJ2-5, with 14 bases aligning to TRBD2. Judging by the DNA end, TRBJ2-1 fits better; the J call may be wrong. The CDR3 sequence is 18 residues long. Germline-derived CDR1 and CDR2 are MRHNA and SNTAGT. CDR3 in amino acids: CASSQTSGRANSYNEQFF. The CDR3 bases are TGTGCCAGCAGCCAGACTAGCGGGAGGGCAAACTCCTACAATGAGCAGTTCTTC.